These 21 T cell receptor beta chains originate from one sample sequenced in a study of T cells in Graves' hyperthyroidism and ophthalmopathy (dated by TCRdb to between 2019 and 2020). Library generation was performed with multiplex PCR. The reads were generated on an Illumina HiSeq 2000. The TCR beta CDR3 regions were amplified from RNA transcripts. A first-round RT-PCR of the TCR CDR3 used the HTBI primer set with the Qiagen OneStep RT-PCR kit. The raw public data were reprocessed by TCRdb itself: fastp quality trimming at Q25, MiXCR clonotype calling, in-frame beta chains only. Identical CDR3 protein sequences are pooled into one entry, listed with their most common genes and DNA. The sample contains hundreds of thousands of distinct CDR3 sequences, just under 25% of them found a single time. About 70% of the sample goes to the ten largest clones. The specimen was blood. Receptor source: a man aged 50 to 59 with Graves' hyperthyroidism.

The J gene is TRBJ2-1, the V gene TRBV29-1; possible D gene TRBD1, 5 bases. The CDR3 totals 13 residues. The germline gives CDR1 SQVTM, CDR2 ANQGSEA. V lost 4 bases and J lost 5, with 12 bases in between. The DNA of the CDR3 is TGCAGCGTTGTGGTCAGGGCCCACAATGAGCAGTTCTTC. This encodes CSVVVRAHNEQFF.

The chain combines TRBV2 with TRBJ1-6; D call uncertain. Trimming removed 1 base from V and 7 bases from J, with 5 bases in between. Germline loops: CDR1 SNHLY, CDR2 FYNNEI. The CDR3 loop spans 13 amino acids. CDR3 DNA sequence: TGTGCCAGCAGTGAAGTGGGGAATTCACCCCTCCACTTT. It translates to CASSEVGNSPLHF. The full variable domain, completed using reference TRBV2 and TRBJ1-6, is EPEVTQTPSHQVTQMGQEVILRCVPISNHLYFYWYRQILGQKVEFLVSFYNNEISEKSEIFDDQFSVERPDGSNFTLKIRSTKLEDSAMYFCASSEVGNSPLHFGNGTRLTVT.

The V gene is TRBV2, the J gene TRBJ1-1; 7 nucleotides agree with TRBD1. Looked up from germline, CDR1 is SNHLY and CDR2 is FYNNEI. The CDR3 is 14 amino acids. V gave up 6 bases and J gave up 5 bases; unmatched junction bases: 9. The CDR3 nucleotides read TGTGCCAGCAGACTCAGGGGGGGGGGGACTGAAGCTTTCTTT. The encoded protein is CASRLRGGGTEAFF.

This chain links TRBV29-1 with TRBJ2-1, with a possible D match to TRBD2 (6 bases). CDR3 length: 13 residues. Trimming pared 4 bases from V and 2 bases from J, leaving 9 bases between. Germline V gene data show CDR1 as SQVTM and CDR2 as ANQGSEA. The CDR3, as DNA: TGCAGCGTTGGCGGAGGGACCTACAATGAGCAGTTCTTC. Amino acid sequence: CSVGGGTYNEQFF.

In its sample, this clonotype was seen a few times. The junction shows a germline mismatch at one end, possibly a read error. This CDR3 is CASSLPAGNYGYAF. Written as DNA, the CDR3 is TGTGCCAGCAGTTTACCAGCAGGGAACTATGGCTACGCCTTC. The J gene is TRBJ1-2, the V gene TRBV28, with D maybe TRBD1 (5 bases). The V gene's germline CDR1 is MDHEN and CDR2 SYDVKM. The CDR3 runs to 14 residues.

This clonotype was observed a handful of times. This chain uses TRBV6-5 with TRBJ2-1; 9 positions agree with TRBD2. Trimming removed 0 bases from V and 11 bases from J; junction bases left unmatched: 2. The CDR3 loop spans 13 amino acids. CDR1 MNHEY and CDR2 SVGAGI come from the germline V gene. As DNA, the CDR3 is TGTGCCAGCAGTTACTCAGCGGGAGGTCAGCAGTTCTTC. It codes for CASSYSAGGQQFF.

The rearrangement uses TRBV12-3 or TRBV12-4 and TRBJ2-6; 8 nucleotides align to TRBD1. The CDR3 length is 16 residues. Trimming took 6 bases from V and 0 from J; bases not matched to a gene: 4. The CDR3 protein is CASRGQGSSGANVLTF. In DNA, the CDR3 is TGTGCCAGCAGAGGACAGGGAAGCTCTGGGGCCAACGTCCTGACTTTC.

The rearrangement links TRBV20-1 to TRBJ2-1, with 8 bases matching TRBD1. The germline gives CDR1 DFQATT, CDR2 SNEGSKA (reference sequence). The CDR3 spans 13 residues. Losses at the gene ends were 6 bases for V and 3 bases for J; bases not matched to a gene: 4. CDR3 residues: CSAMDRDYNEQFF. CDR3 DNA: TGCAGTGCGATGGACAGGGACTACAATGAGCAGTTCTTC.

The rearrangement uses TRBV4-1 and TRBJ1-2; possible D gene TRBD1, 5 bases. The CDR3 loop spans 15 amino acids. The V end was cut by 3 bases, the J end by 4 bases, with 15 bases between. Germline V gene data show CDR1 as MGHRA and CDR2 as YSYEKL. The CDR3 protein is CASSQDKQISYGYTF. The CDR3 region has the DNA TGCGCCAGCAGCCAGGACAAGCAAATCAGCTATGGCTACACCTTC.

The rearrangement joins TRBV15 to TRBJ2-7, with 8 bases aligning to TRBD2. Germline lookup yields CDR1 LNHNV and CDR2 YYDKDF (reference sequence). The V gene end was trimmed by 0 bases and the J gene end by 6 bases; junction bases not matched to a gene: 10. The CDR3 spans 16 residues. This CDR3 is CATSRDWAGGGAEQYF. The CDR3 DNA is TGTGCCACCAGCAGAGATTGGGCGGGAGGAGGTGCCGAGCAGTACTTC.

This clonotype came up many times. The chain is built from TRBV28 and TRBJ2-1; a weak D match, TRBD2 (6 bases). The CDR3 has 12 residues. The V end was cut by 2 bases, the J end by 10 bases, with 9 bases between. Germline V gene sequence: CDR1 MDHEN, CDR2 SYDVKM. The CDR3 here is CASSLLGGEQFF. Written as DNA, the CDR3 is TGTGCCAGCAGTTTACTGGGAGGAGAGCAGTTCTTC.

This clonotype has ten or more counts. The chain uses TRBV7-9 and TRBJ2-7; D unresolved. V was clipped by 0 bases and J by 6 bases, with 9 bases between them. Germline CDR1 SEHNR, CDR2 FQNEAQ (reference sequence). This CDR3 has 13 residues. In DNA form, the CDR3 reads TGTGCCAGCAGCTTAGCGGGCAGTGGCGAGCAGTACTTC. It codes for CASSLAGSGEQYF. The full variable domain, completed using reference TRBV7-9 and TRBJ2-7, is DTGVSQNPRHKITKRGQNVTFRCDPISEHNRLYWYRQTLGQGPEFLTYFQNEAQLEKSRLLSDRFSAERPKGSFSTLEIQRTEQGDSAMYLCASSLAGSGEQYFGPGTRLTVT.

The chain links TRBV12-3 or TRBV12-4 to TRBJ1-1, with 10 bases that match TRBD1. The CDR3 covers 14 residues. Trimming took 6 bases from V and 7 from J; bases not matched to a gene: 8. CDR3 region: CASSGDRGRGEAFF. CDR3 nucleotide sequence: TGTGCCAGCAGCGGGGACAGGGGTAGAGGTGAAGCTTTCTTT.

This chain connects TRBV2 to TRBJ2-2; D is possibly TRBD1 or TRBD2 (5 bases each). This CDR3 is 15 amino acids long. Germline CDR1 SNHLY, CDR2 FYNNEI. The V and J ends lost 4 bases and 4 bases respectively, with 13 bases between them. The CDR3 reads CASSVGVRGTGELFF. The CDR3 DNA sequence: TGTGCCAGCAGTGTGGGGGTTCGTGGCACCGGGGAGCTGTTTTTT.

The V gene is TRBV4-1, the J gene TRBJ2-2, with 7 nucleotides matching TRBD2. This CDR3 comprises 16 residues. With 1 base clipped from V and 4 bases from J, the junction kept 6 bases outside the gene matches. The germline V gene has CDR1 MGHRA and CDR2 YSYEKL. The CDR3 spells CASSQALGGGTGELFF. The CDR3 region has the DNA TGCGCCAGCAGCCAAGCTCTTGGCGGGGGCACCGGGGAGCTGTTTTTT.

CDR3 amino acids: CASSSGWSLEAFF. CDR3 DNA: TGTGCCAGTAGTTCCGGGTGGAGCCTAGAAGCTTTCTTT. The rearrangement uses TRBV19 and TRBJ1-1; D unresolved. Trimming took off 5 bases at V and 8 bases at J, with 15 bases between the two ends. Germline V gene lookup returns CDR1 LNHDA and CDR2 SQIVND (reference sequence). This CDR3 has 13 residues.

This clonotype was seen a handful of times. CDR3 coding DNA: TGCAGTGCAACATCTCCGGGACTAGGGAACTCCTACGAGCAGTACTTC. Residues: CSATSPGLGNSYEQYF. The gene calls are TRBV20-1 and TRBJ2-7; TRBD2 aligns across 8 bases. The V segment lost 6 bases and the J segment 0 bases; nucleotides outside the gene matches: 13. In germline, CDR1 is DFQATT, CDR2 SNEGSKA (reference sequence). CDR3 length equals 16 residues.

There are a few counts of this clonotype. V is TRBV6-1 and J is TRBJ2-5; no reliable D call. V was cut by 6 bases and J by 5 bases, with 13 bases left in between. This CDR3 contains 13 residues. The germline V gene encodes CDR1 MNHNS and CDR2 SASEGT. CDR3 nucleotide sequence: TGTGCCAGCAGGTCCCCCGGGTCTGAGACCCAGTACTTC. Amino acids: CASRSPGSETQYF.

V usage is TRBV25-1 and J usage is TRBJ1-1, with TRBD1 matching over 7 bases. Trimming at V came to 1 base and at J to 4 bases, leaving 3 bases not matched to a gene. The CDR3 runs to 14 residues. CDR1 and CDR2 from the germline V gene are MGHDK and SYGVNS. The CDR3 loop reads CASSESGGTTEAFF. The CDR3 DNA reads TGTGCCAGCAGTGAATCAGGGGGGACCACTGAAGCTTTCTTT.

This clonotype was seen at least ten times. The J gene is TRBJ2-7, the V gene TRBV7-3; no reliable D call. The CDR3 extends over 14 amino acids. V lost 2 bases and J 2 bases, leaving 10 bases between the germline ends. The V gene's germline CDR1 is SGHTA and CDR2 FQGTGA. The CDR3 loop is CASSLSGGPYEQYF. The CDR3 DNA reads as TGTGCCAGCAGCTTATCCGGTGGTCCCTACGAGCAGTACTTC.

This clonotype was counted between two and nine times. The chain links TRBV19 to TRBJ2-7, with a weak D call TRBD1 (5 bases). The CDR3 extends over 14 amino acids. Trimming removed 4 bases from V and 1 base from J, with 11 bases in between. CDR1 and CDR2 (germline): LNHDA, SQIVND (reference sequence). The CDR3 spells CASSKGQASYEQYF. The CDR3 bases are TGTGCCAGTAGTAAGGGGCAGGCTTCCTACGAGCAGTACTTC.